The 31 T cell receptor beta chains listed next were all sequenced from one sample in a study of shared clonotypes between healthy human individuals. Produced via immunoSEQ multiplex PCR; TCRdb's table is partial and in-frame only. The table records about 1 million clones, more than 65% of them present only once. The sequencing sample was made of memory CD4+ T cells sorted from blood. Subset specified: CD45RA-negative fraction. The receptors here all came from a man aged 18 to 35 in good health.

This clone was found many times. The V and J genes are TRBV5-5 and TRBJ1-2, with 7 nucleotides matching TRBD1. V was clipped by 4 bases and J by 3 bases; unmatched bases: 12. CDR1 is SGHKS, CDR2 YYEKEE, per germline (reference sequence). The CDR3 covers 16 residues. For the CDR3, the DNA is TGTGCCAGCAGCCCCAGGGGGGGAGGTGAGGACTATGGCTACACCTTC. It translates to CASSPRGGGEDYGYTF.

The rearrangement joins TRBV19 to TRBJ2-2; TRBD2 aligns across 11 bases. V dropped 5 bases and J dropped 4; count of bases not matched to a gene: 6. Germline values: CDR1 LNHDA, CDR2 SQIVND (reference sequence). The CDR3 contains 16 residues. This CDR3 reads CASSPVGTSGTGELFF. The CDR3 DNA is TGTGCCAGTAGTCCCGTAGGGACTAGCGGCACCGGGGAGCTGTTTTTT.

The rearrangement links TRBV2 to TRBJ1-3; 7 bases agree with TRBD1. CDR1 is SNHLY, CDR2 FYNNEI, per germline. The CDR3 is 17 amino acids. V dropped 4 bases and J dropped 1; count of bases not matched to a gene: 10. This chain's CDR3 is CASSVQTGLGSGNTIYF. In DNA, the CDR3 is TGTGCCAGCAGTGTTCAGACAGGGTTGGGTTCTGGAAACACCATATATTTT.

This clone has a single count. The V gene is TRBV30, the J gene TRBJ2-3, with 10 bases fitting TRBD2. Germline loops: CDR1 GTSNPN, CDR2 SVGIG (reference sequence). CDR3 length: 16 residues. Trimming removed 3 bases from V and 2 bases from J; junction bases left unmatched: 8. The chain's CDR3 is CAWSQGLAPLTDTQYF. Here the CDR3 DNA reads TGTGCCTGGAGCCAGGGACTAGCGCCGCTCACAGATACGCAGTATTTT.

The chain uses TRBV2 and TRBJ1-5, with 7 bases identical to TRBD1. CDR1 and CDR2 from the germline V gene are SNHLY and FYNNEI. Trimming removed 5 bases from V and 3 bases from J; junction bases left unmatched: 7. There are 15 residues in the CDR3. The DNA for the CDR3 is TGTGCCAGCAGTTTAAACAGGGGTAACAATCAGCCCCAGCATTTT. Its translation: CASSLNRGNNQPQHF. Variable domain in full (rest from reference TRBV2 and TRBJ1-5): EPEVTQTPSHQVTQMGQEVILRCVPISNHLYFYWYRQILGQKVEFLVSFYNNEISEKSEIFDDQFSVERPDGSNFTLKIRSTKLEDSAMYFCASSLNRGNNQPQHFGDGTRLSIL.

This clone was counted many times. The gene calls are TRBV11-2 and TRBJ2-2; 7 bases map to TRBD2. The ends lost 1 base at V and 5 bases at J; junction bases unmatched: 4. The CDR3 loop spans 15 amino acids. Germline V CDR1 and CDR2: SGHAT, FQNNGV. The chain's CDR3 is CASSLVGEGTGELFF. Written as DNA, the CDR3 is TGTGCCAGCAGCTTAGTAGGGGAGGGGACCGGGGAGCTGTTTTTT.

The genes are TRBV14 and TRBJ2-3; a weak D match, TRBD1 (6 bases). CDR1 SGHDN and CDR2 FVKESK come from the germline V gene. The CDR3 sequence is 14 residues long. Between the trimmed V and J ends, which lost 2 bases and 5 bases, there was a span of 11 bases. The CDR3: CASSQNRAEDTQYF. CDR3 DNA: TGTGCCAGCAGCCAAAACAGGGCAGAAGATACGCAGTATTTT.

V usage is TRBV27 and J usage is TRBJ2-3; possibly TRBD1 or TRBD2 for D (5 bases each). The V and J ends lost 6 bases and 4 bases respectively, with 20 bases between them. CDR3 size: 16 residues. Germline CDR1 and CDR2: MNHEY and SMNVEV (reference sequence). CDR3 protein: CASSLRHVLGADTQYF. CDR3 DNA sequence: TGTGCCAGCAGCCTAAGGCATGTACTAGGGGCAGATACGCAGTATTTT.

The chain is built from TRBV11-2 and TRBJ2-7, with TRBD2 matching 8 bases. This CDR3 contains 15 residues. Germline CDR1 and CDR2: SGHAT and FQNNGV. With V trimmed by 7 bases and J by 4 bases, 12 bases remained unmatched. The CDR3 DNA reads as TGTGCCAGCAACACGAAGGGACTAGAAGCTTACGAGCAGTACTTC. Translation gives CASNTKGLEAYEQYF.

The J gene is TRBJ2-3, the V gene TRBV11-2; 8 bases agree with TRBD2. Germline-derived CDR1 and CDR2 are SGHAT and FQNNGV. V shed 1 base and J 3 bases; nucleotides not matched to a gene: 3. This CDR3 contains 15 residues. The CDR3 region has the DNA TGTGCCAGCAGCTTAGGGACTAGCTGGACAGATACGCAGTATTTT. It codes for CASSLGTSWTDTQYF.

This clone was seen many times. As DNA, the CDR3 is TGTGCCATCAGTGACCATCTTACAGACTATGGCTACACCTTC. Amino acid sequence: CAISDHLTDYGYTF. The J gene is TRBJ1-2, the V gene TRBV10-3; D unresolved. This CDR3 region has 14 residues. Trimming pared 3 bases from V and 3 bases from J, leaving 11 bases between. Germline loops: CDR1 ENHRY, CDR2 SYGVKD.

The rearrangement joins TRBV7-6 to TRBJ2-3; D might be TRBD1 (6 bases). V was clipped by 5 bases and J by 2 bases, with 11 bases between them. Germline V gene lookup returns CDR1 SGHVS and CDR2 FNYEAQ. This CDR3 contains 14 residues. The CDR3 loop is CASSPRGNTDTQYF. The CDR3 bases are TGTGCCAGCAGCCCTAGGGGGAACACAGATACGCAGTATTTT.

About this clone itself: The sample has other DNA sequences that encode this CDR3 too. The genes are TRBV7-2 and TRBJ2-7; D unresolved. Trimming removed 2 bases at V and 4 bases at J, with 3 bases between. This CDR3 region has 11 residues. Germline V gives CDR1 SGHTA, CDR2 FQGNSA. CDR3 region: CASSLLYEQYF. CDR3 coding DNA: TGTGCCAGCAGCTTATTATACGAGCAGTACTTC. The full variable domain, completed using reference TRBV7-2 and TRBJ2-7, is GAGVSQSPSNKVTEKGKDVELRCDPISGHTALYWYRQSLGQGLEFLIYFQGNSAPDKSGLPSDRFSAERTGGSVSTLTIQRTQQEDSAVYLCASSLLYEQYFGPGTRLTVT.

This chain links TRBV2 with TRBJ1-5; no clear D. V gave up 7 bases and J gave up 3 bases, with 13 bases separating them. The CDR3 is made up of 14 amino acids. Germline CDR1 and CDR2: SNHLY and FYNNEI. In nucleotides, the CDR3 is TGTGCCAGCACTCTGATACAGTCCAATCAGCCCCAGCATTTT. Amino acid sequence: CASTLIQSNQPQHF.

The V gene is TRBV7-2, the J gene TRBJ1-1; D remains ambiguous. Germline loops: CDR1 SGHTA, CDR2 FQGNSA. Trimming removed 1 base at V and 1 base at J, with 10 bases between. This CDR3 region has 15 residues. This chain's CDR3 is CASSLETLRNTEAFF. DNA for the CDR3: TGTGCCAGCAGCTTAGAAACGCTGCGGAACACTGAAGCTTTCTTT.

V is TRBV2 and J is TRBJ1-6; D ambiguous. Trimming cost V 7 bases and J 5 bases, with 6 bases left between them. The CDR3 covers 12 residues. Germline CDR1 is SNHLY and CDR2 is FYNNEI. CDR3: CASKSDNSPLHF. In nucleotides, the CDR3 is TGTGCCAGCAAGTCAGATAATTCACCCCTCCACTTT.

This sequence joins TRBV7-2 and TRBJ1-6; D is unclear. This CDR3 contains 12 residues. Germline V gene lookup returns CDR1 SGHTA and CDR2 FQGNSA. With 5 bases removed from V and 11 bases from J, the gap between germline ends came to 10 bases. CDR3 DNA: TGTGCCAGCAGCAACCCCCCCGCACCCCTCCACTTT. Translation: CASSNPPAPLHF.

The J gene is TRBJ1-4, the V gene TRBV28; tentative D call: TRBD1 (5 bases). Germline V gene lookup returns CDR1 MDHEN and CDR2 SYDVKM. The germline V and J ends were trimmed by 6 bases and 2 bases, with 22 bases remaining between them. This CDR3 has 18 residues. For the CDR3, the DNA is TGTGCCAGCAGCACCTTGGGACTGAGAGATGCCACTAATGAAAAACTGTTTTTT. This gives the protein CASSTLGLRDATNEKLFF.

This clone was picked up a small number of times. V gene TRBV7-9 combines with J gene TRBJ2-2; 10 bases align to TRBD2. After removal of 1 base from V and 6 bases from J, the junction contained 2 bases not matched to a gene. The CDR3 is made up of 15 amino acids. CDR1 is SEHNR and CDR2 is FQNEAQ in the germline V gene (reference sequence). The CDR3 DNA sequence: TGTGCCAGCAGCTTAGAGCGGGAGGGCCCCGGGGAGCTGTTTTTT. Its translation is CASSLEREGPGELFF.

This clone has a count of ten or more. J is TRBJ2-3 and V is TRBV5-6; 8 nucleotides align to TRBD1. From germline, CDR1 is SGHDT and CDR2 YYEEEE. V was pared by 0 bases and J by 0 bases, with 0 bases of the junction left unmatched. The CDR3 consists of 15 residues. The CDR3 DNA reads as TGTGCCAGCAGCTTGGGGGACAGGAGCACAGATACGCAGTATTTT. It is translated as CASSLGDRSTDTQYF.

The chain has TRBV5-4 and TRBJ2-1; TRBD2 is a possible D gene (6 bases). Per germline, CDR1 SGHNT and CDR2 YYREEE (reference sequence). V was pared by 4 bases and J by 5 bases, with 10 bases between. This CDR3 spans 13 amino acids. The CDR3 region has the DNA TGTGCCAGCAGCGGGACTGGGAACAATGAGCAGTTCTTC. Amino acid sequence: CASSGTGNNEQFF.

V is TRBV2 and J is TRBJ1-2; 8 bases map to TRBD1. There are 15 residues in the CDR3. Trimming cost V 6 bases and J 1 base; bases outside gene matches: 7. CDR1 and CDR2 (germline): SNHLY, FYNNEI. CDR3 coding DNA: TGTGCCAGCAGGACGACAGGGGTGCGTAACTATGGCTACACCTTC. This codes for CASRTTGVRNYGYTF.

V is TRBV2 and J is TRBJ1-3, with 7 bases fitting TRBD1. Germline loops: CDR1 SNHLY, CDR2 FYNNEI. CDR3 length: 14 residues. The ends lost 5 bases at V and 3 bases at J; junction bases unmatched: 4. DNA for the CDR3: TGTGCCAGCAGTCTCCGGGACAGTGGAAACACCATATATTTT. Protein product: CASSLRDSGNTIYF.

V usage is TRBV5-1 and J usage is TRBJ2-1; TRBD1 matches 8 bases. The CDR3 has 15 amino acids. Germline lookup yields CDR1 SGHRS and CDR2 YFSETQ. The J segment lost 6 bases and the V segment lost 0 bases, leaving 5 bases of the junction unmatched. The CDR3 DNA reads TGCGCCAGCAGCTTGGCGGACAGGGAGACCAATGAGCAGTTCTTC. This codes for CASSLADRETNEQFF.

The genes are TRBV5-4 and TRBJ2-4, with D perhaps assigned TRBD1 or TRBD2 (5 bases each). Trimming removed 2 bases at V and 5 bases at J, with 17 bases between. The CDR3 totals 16 residues. The V gene's germline CDR1 is SGHNT and CDR2 YYREEE (reference sequence). The CDR3 DNA is TGTGCCAGCAGCTTACAACTGGGACGAGCTCAAAACATTCAGTACTTC. It encodes CASSLQLGRAQNIQYF.

The chain carries TRBV28 and TRBJ1-3; D gene unclear. The CDR3 spans 16 residues. Germline V CDR1 and CDR2: MDHEN, SYDVKM. V was clipped by 5 bases and J by 4 bases, with 18 bases between them. The CDR3 reads CASSPAGPSAGNTIYF. The CDR3 DNA reads as TGTGCCAGCAGTCCGGCGGGCCCAAGTGCGGGAAACACCATATATTTT.

The gene calls are TRBV25-1 and TRBJ2-5; 13 nucleotides match TRBD2. The V gene end was trimmed by 5 bases and the J gene end by 5 bases; junction bases not matched to a gene: 5. The CDR3 has 15 residues. Germline CDR1 and CDR2: MGHDK and SYGVNS. The CDR3 nucleotides read TGTGCCAGCAGTAAGGGACTAGCGGGAAGGGAGACCCAGTACTTC. This codes for CASSKGLAGRETQYF. The full variable domain, in which reference TRBV25-1 and TRBJ2-5 provide the parts outside the CDR3, is EADIYQTPRYLVIGTGKKITLECSQTMGHDKMYWYQQDPGMELHLIHYSYGVNSTEKGDLSSESTVSRIRTEHFPLTLESARPSHTSQYLCASSKGLAGRETQYFGPGTRLLVL.

The J gene is TRBJ1-2, the V gene TRBV5-6; D might be TRBD1 (5 bases). CDR1 and CDR2 from the germline V gene are SGHDT and YYEEEE. The CDR3 spans 15 residues. Trimming stripped 6 bases from V and 7 bases from J, with 22 bases between. CDR3 region: CASINNRADGGGYTF. The CDR3 DNA follows: TGTGCCAGCATCAATAACCGGGCTGACGGGGGTGGCTACACCTTC.

V usage is TRBV27 and J usage is TRBJ1-1; 11 nucleotides line up with TRBD1. The V segment lost 7 bases and the J segment 0 bases; nucleotides outside the gene matches: 7. The CDR3 is made up of 16 amino acids. Looked up from germline, CDR1 is MNHEY and CDR2 is SMNVEV (reference sequence). The CDR3 is CASTGQGAGMNTEAFF. DNA of the CDR3: TGTGCCAGCACTGGACAGGGGGCAGGCATGAACACTGAAGCTTTCTTT.

This clone was seen a single time. This chain joins TRBV27 and TRBJ2-1; D not resolved. The CDR3 runs to 13 residues. Trimming took 2 bases from V and 4 from J, leaving 6 bases between them. Germline-derived CDR1 and CDR2 are MNHEY and SMNVEV (reference sequence). The CDR3 bases are TGTGCCAGCAGTTTAGGTGTTTACAATGAGCAGTTCTTC. Translating gives CASSLGVYNEQFF.

The chain is built from TRBV5-6 and TRBJ2-1, with D perhaps being TRBD1 or TRBD2 (5 bases each). The V gene lost 0 bases and the J gene lost 10 bases, with 20 bases spanning the gap. The CDR3 contains 16 residues. The germline gives CDR1 SGHDT, CDR2 YYEEEE. The CDR3 region is CASSLGGTSLLREQFF. As DNA, the CDR3 is TGTGCCAGCAGCTTGGGAGGGACCAGTCTCTTACGCGAGCAGTTCTTC.